The 7 T cell receptor beta chains below all came from one sample that was sequenced in a study of blood T cell repertoires in COVID-19. Libraries were prepared by immunoSEQ multiplex PCR; TCRdb keeps only in-frame clonotypes and omits some of them. The sample contains some 300,000 clones, approximately 88% of which appear only once. Sample: PBMCs or T cells enriched from blood (not recorded which). The receptors shown here come from a woman in her 40s who had recovered from COVID-19.

This clone was seen more than once but under ten times. V usage is TRBV4-2 and J usage is TRBJ1-3; 8 bases are shared with TRBD1. CDR1 and CDR2 (germline): LGHNA, YNFKEQ. The CDR3 consists of 16 residues. Trimming removed 5 bases from V and 0 bases from J; junction bases left unmatched: 6. The CDR3 DNA reads TGTGCCAGCAGCTCTTGGACAGGGAGCTCTGGAAACACCATATATTTT. It codes for CASSSWTGSSGNTIYF.

The chain carries TRBV9 and TRBJ2-5; 8 bases fit TRBD1. CDR1 is SGDLS, CDR2 YYNGEE, per germline. The CDR3 is 15 amino acids. The V gene end was trimmed by 7 bases and the J gene end by 4 bases; junction bases not matched to a gene: 12. CDR3 residues: CASGTGTGGRETQYF. CDR3 in DNA: TGTGCCAGCGGCACTGGGACAGGTGGGAGAGAGACCCAGTACTTC.

V gene TRBV18 combines with J gene TRBJ2-1, with 11 bases matching TRBD2. The V gene's germline CDR1 is KGHSH and CDR2 LQKENI. CDR3 length: 17 residues. V lost 4 bases and J lost 2; bases outside the gene matches: 7. CDR3 in amino acids: CASSLLRLAGTYNEQFF. The CDR3 DNA reads as TGTGCCAGCTCACTCCTGAGACTAGCGGGAACCTACAATGAGCAGTTCTTC. The full variable domain, with the rest looked up from reference TRBV18 and TRBJ2-1, is NAGVMQNPRHLVRRRGQEARLRCSPMKGHSHVYWYRQLPEEGLKFMVYLQKENIIDESGMPKERFSAEFPKEGPSILRIQQVVRGDSAAYFCASSLLRLAGTYNEQFFGPGTRLTVL.

The chain combines TRBV2 with TRBJ1-2; 8 bases map to TRBD1. The germline V gene has CDR1 SNHLY and CDR2 FYNNEI. Trimming took 4 bases from V and 6 from J; bases not matched to a gene: 10. The length of the CDR3 is 15 residues. CDR3 nucleotides: TGTGCCAGCAGTGCACGGGCAGGGGGCAGGGATGGCTACACCTTC. Its protein is CASSARAGGRDGYTF. Using reference TRBV2 and TRBJ1-2 for the parts outside the CDR3, the full variable domain is EPEVTQTPSHQVTQMGQEVILRCVPISNHLYFYWYRQILGQKVEFLVSFYNNEISEKSEIFDDQFSVERPDGSNFTLKIRSTKLEDSAMYFCASSARAGGRDGYTFGSGTRLTVV.

V usage is TRBV29-1 and J usage is TRBJ1-1; TRBD1 might be the D (5 bases). V was trimmed by 6 bases and J by 5 bases, leaving 16 bases between them. CDR1 is SQVTM and CDR2 is ANQGSEA in the germline V gene. CDR3 length: 13 amino acids. The CDR3 sequence: CSVDGGRGTEAFF. For the CDR3, the DNA is TGCAGCGTAGACGGGGGAAGGGGAACTGAAGCTTTCTTT.

The V gene is TRBV2, the J gene TRBJ2-1; D is unclear. The CDR3 length is 13 residues. V was clipped by 3 bases and J by 4 bases, with 7 bases between them. Germline assignment: CDR1 SNHLY and CDR2 FYNNEI. As DNA, the CDR3 is TGTGCCAGCAGTGAGAGTCTGTACAATGAGCAGTTCTTC. The encoded protein is CASSESLYNEQFF.

This chain uses TRBV18 with TRBJ1-6; D is unresolved. Germline-derived CDR1 and CDR2 are KGHSH and LQKENI. CDR3 length: 16 residues. V was trimmed by 1 base and J by 3 bases, leaving 10 bases between them. The CDR3 is CASSPQGSGYNSPLHF. In nucleotides, the CDR3 is TGTGCCAGCTCACCACAGGGCAGCGGCTATAATTCACCCCTCCACTTT.